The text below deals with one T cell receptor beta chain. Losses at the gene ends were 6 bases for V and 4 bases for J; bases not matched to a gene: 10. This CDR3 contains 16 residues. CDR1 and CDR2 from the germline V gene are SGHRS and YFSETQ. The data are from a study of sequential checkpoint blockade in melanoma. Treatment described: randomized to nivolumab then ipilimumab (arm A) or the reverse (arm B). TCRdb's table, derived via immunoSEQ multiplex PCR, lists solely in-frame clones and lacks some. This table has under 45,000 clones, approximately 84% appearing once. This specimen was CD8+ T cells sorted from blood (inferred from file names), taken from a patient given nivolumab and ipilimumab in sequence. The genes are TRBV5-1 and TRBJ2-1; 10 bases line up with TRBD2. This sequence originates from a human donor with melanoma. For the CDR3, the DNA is TGCGCCAGCAAGGTGGATAGCGGGGGGTTTTACAATGAGCAGTTCTTC. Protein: CASKVDSGGFYNEQFF.